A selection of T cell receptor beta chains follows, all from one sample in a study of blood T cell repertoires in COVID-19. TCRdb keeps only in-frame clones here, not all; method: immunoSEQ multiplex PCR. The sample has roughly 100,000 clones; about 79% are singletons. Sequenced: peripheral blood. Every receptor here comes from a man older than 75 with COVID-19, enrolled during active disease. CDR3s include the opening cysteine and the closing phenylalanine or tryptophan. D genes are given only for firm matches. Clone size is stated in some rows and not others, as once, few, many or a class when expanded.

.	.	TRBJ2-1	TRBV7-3	CASSSPRAGAYNEQFF	TGTGCCAGCAGCTCCCCCCGGGCAGGGGCCTACAATGAGCAGTTCTTC
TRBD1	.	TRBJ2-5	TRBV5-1	CASSLLGGEETQYF	TGCGCCAGCAGCTTGTTAGGGGGCGAAGAGACCCAGTACTTC
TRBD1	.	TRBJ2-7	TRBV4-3	CASSQDRGQGAYEQYF	TGCGCCAGCAGCCAAGATCGGGGACAGGGGGCCTACGAGCAGTACTTC
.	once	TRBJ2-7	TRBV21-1	CASSTTGTDYEQYF	TGTGCCAGCAGTACTACCGGGACAGATTACGAGCAGTACTTC
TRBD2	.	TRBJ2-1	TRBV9	CASSVAGTSNEQFF	TGTGCCAGCAGCGTAGCGGGGACTAGCAATGAGCAGTTCTTC
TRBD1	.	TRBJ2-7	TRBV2	CASSEGTGEQYF	TGTGCCAGCAGTGAGGGGACAGGGGAGCAGTACTTC
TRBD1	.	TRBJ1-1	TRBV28	CASSLGQLNTEAFF	TGTGCCAGCAGTCTGGGACAGCTGAACACTGAAGCTTTCTTT
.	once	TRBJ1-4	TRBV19	CASSPRHVVREKLFF	TGTGCCAGTAGTCCACGACATGTCGTCCGAGAAAAACTGTTTTTT
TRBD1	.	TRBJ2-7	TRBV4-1	CASSRPTGGRNEQYF	TGCGCCAGCAGCCGACCAACAGGGGGGAGAAACGAGCAGTACTTC
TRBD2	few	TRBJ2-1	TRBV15	CATSRWGLAGNNEQFF	TGTGCCACCAGCAGGTGGGGACTAGCGGGTAACAATGAGCAGTTCTTC
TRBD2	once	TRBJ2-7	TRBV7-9	CASTLPGTGGKKYF	TGTGCCAGCACCCTCCCCGGCACGGGAGGGAAAAAGTACTTC
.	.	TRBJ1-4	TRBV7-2	CASSQGSAGNEKLFF	TGTGCCAGCAGCCAAGGGTCCGCGGGAAATGAAAAACTGTTTTTT
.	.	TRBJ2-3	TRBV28	CATPRVRELDTQYF	TGTGCCACCCCACGGGTCCGGGAATTGGATACGCAGTATTTT
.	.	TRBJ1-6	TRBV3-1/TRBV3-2	CASSHPVGQRDNSPLHF	TGTGCCAGCAGCCACCCTGTTGGACAGCGAGATAATTCACCCCTCCACTTT
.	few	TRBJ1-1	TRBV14	CASSLLGEETEAFF	TGTGCCAGCAGCCTCCTCGGGGAAGAGACTGAAGCTTTCTTT
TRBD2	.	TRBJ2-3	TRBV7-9	CASSKSGRATDTQYF	TGTGCCAGCAGCAAAAGCGGGAGGGCCACAGATACGCAGTATTTT
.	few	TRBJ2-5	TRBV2	CASSNNLAAAQETQYF	TGTGCCAGCAGCAATAACTTAGCGGCCGCCCAAGAGACCCAGTACTTC
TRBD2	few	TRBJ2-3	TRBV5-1	CASSESGRSLPDTQYF	TGCGCCAGCAGCGAAAGCGGGAGGTCCTTGCCAGATACGCAGTATTTT
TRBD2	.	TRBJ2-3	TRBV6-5	CASSRAGSDTQYF	TGTGCCAGCAGCAGAGCGGGGTCAGATACGCAGTATTTT
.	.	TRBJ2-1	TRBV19	CASRSATTYNEQFF	TGTGCCAGTAGGTCTGCCACTACCTACAATGAGCAGTTCTTC
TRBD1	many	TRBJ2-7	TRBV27	CASSPFSGTGYGEQYF	TGTGCCAGCAGTCCCTTCTCCGGGACAGGGTACGGCGAGCAGTACTTC
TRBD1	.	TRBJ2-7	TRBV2	CASVRRGISYEQYF	TGTGCCAGCGTCCGCAGGGGGATTTCCTACGAGCAGTACTTC
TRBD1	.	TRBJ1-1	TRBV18	CASSPGRGRGSTEAFF	TGTGCCAGCTCACCGGGCAGGGGGCGCGGGAGCACTGAAGCTTTCTTT
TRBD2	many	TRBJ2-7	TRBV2	CASSTSDNSSYEQYF	TGTGCCAGCAGTACTAGCGACAATAGCTCCTACGAGCAGTACTTC
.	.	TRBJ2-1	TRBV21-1	CASSTPPGWRNHNEQFF	TGTGCCAGCAGCACCCCTCCGGGGTGGAGGAACCACAATGAGCAGTTCTTC
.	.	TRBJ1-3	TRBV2	CASSGGTGTGNTIYF	TGTGCCAGCAGCGGAGGGACTGGAACGGGAAACACCATATATTTT
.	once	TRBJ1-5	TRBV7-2	CASSLEIGGNQPQHF	TGTGCCAGCAGCTTAGAGATCGGCGGAAATCAGCCCCAGCATTTT
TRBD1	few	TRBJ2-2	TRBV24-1	CATSDLAGGGYTGELFF	TGTGCCACCAGTGATTTAGCAGGGGGCGGTTACACCGGGGAGCTGTTTTTT
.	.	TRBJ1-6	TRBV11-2	CASSLGQGRDSPLHF	TGTGCCAGCAGCTTAGGGCAGGGAAGGGATTCACCCCTCCACTTT
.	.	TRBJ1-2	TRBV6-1	CASNAVGYGYTF	TGTGCCAGCAATGCGGTCGGCTATGGCTACACCTTC
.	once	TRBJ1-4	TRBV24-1	CATSDPGNSNEKLFF	TGTGCCACCAGTGATCCGGGAAACTCTAATGAAAAACTGTTTTTT
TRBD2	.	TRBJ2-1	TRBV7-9	CASSSLGAGSYNEQFF	TGTGCCAGCAGCTCATTAGGAGCGGGGTCCTACAATGAGCAGTTCTTC
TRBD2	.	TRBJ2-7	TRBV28	CASSDMAGGFYEQYF	TGTGCCAGCAGTGACATGGCGGGAGGATTCTACGAGCAGTACTTC
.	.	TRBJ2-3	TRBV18	CASSPQDSLAGDTQYF	TGTGCCAGCTCACCTCAGGACAGCCTGGCAGGCGATACGCAGTATTTT
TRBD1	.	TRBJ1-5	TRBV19	CASSMDHRGGQPQHF	TGTGCCAGTAGTATGGACCACAGGGGCGGTCAGCCCCAGCATTTT
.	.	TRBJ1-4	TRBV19	CASSRGTPQTNEKLFF	TGTGCCAGTAGTCGAGGGACACCTCAAACTAATGAAAAACTGTTTTTT
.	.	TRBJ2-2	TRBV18	CASSPFQENTGELFF	TGTGCCAGCTCACCGTTCCAGGAGAACACCGGGGAGCTGTTTTTT
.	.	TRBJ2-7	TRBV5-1	CASSFSSAYEQYF	TGCGCCAGCAGCTTCTCTTCAGCCTACGAGCAGTACTTC
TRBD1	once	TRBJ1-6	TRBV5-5	CASSQLPTGKSYNSPLHF	TGTGCCAGCAGCCAGCTCCCGACAGGGAAGTCCTATAATTCACCCCTCCACTTT
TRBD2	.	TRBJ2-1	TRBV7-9	CATREGRWGNEQFF	TGTGCGACGCGGGAGGGCCGATGGGGGAATGAGCAGTTCTTC
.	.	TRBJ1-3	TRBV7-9	CASSPTAISGNTIYF	TGTGCCAGCAGCCCTACAGCCATCTCTGGAAACACCATATATTTT
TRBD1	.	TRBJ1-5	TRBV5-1	CASSLQGGGQPQHF	TGCGCCAGCAGCTTGCAGGGGGGCGGCCAGCCCCAGCATTTT